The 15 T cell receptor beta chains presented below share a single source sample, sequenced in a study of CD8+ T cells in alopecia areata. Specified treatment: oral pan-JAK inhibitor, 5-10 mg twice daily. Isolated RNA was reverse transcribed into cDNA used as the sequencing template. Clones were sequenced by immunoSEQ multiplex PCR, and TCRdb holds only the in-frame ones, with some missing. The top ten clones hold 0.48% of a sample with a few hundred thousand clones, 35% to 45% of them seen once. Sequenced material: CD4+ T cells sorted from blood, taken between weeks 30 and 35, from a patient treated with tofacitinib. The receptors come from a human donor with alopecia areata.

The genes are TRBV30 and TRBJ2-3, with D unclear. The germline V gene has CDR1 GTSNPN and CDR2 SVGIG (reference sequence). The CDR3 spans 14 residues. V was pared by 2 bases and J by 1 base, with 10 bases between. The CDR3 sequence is CAWSKKGRTDTQYF. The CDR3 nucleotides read TGTGCCTGGAGTAAGAAGGGCCGCACAGATACGCAGTATTTT.

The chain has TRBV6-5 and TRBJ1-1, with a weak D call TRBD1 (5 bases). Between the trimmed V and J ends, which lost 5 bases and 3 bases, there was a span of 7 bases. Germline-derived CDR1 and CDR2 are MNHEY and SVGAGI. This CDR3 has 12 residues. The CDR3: CASSARDTEAFF. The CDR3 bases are TGTGCCAGCAGTGCCAGGGACACTGAAGCTTTCTTT.

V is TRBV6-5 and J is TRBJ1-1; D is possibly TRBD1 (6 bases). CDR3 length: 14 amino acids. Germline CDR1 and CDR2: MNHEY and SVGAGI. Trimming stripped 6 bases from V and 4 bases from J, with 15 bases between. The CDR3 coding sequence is TGTGCCAGCAGCCGACAGGCCAGCACCACTGAAGCTTTCTTT. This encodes CASSRQASTTEAFF.

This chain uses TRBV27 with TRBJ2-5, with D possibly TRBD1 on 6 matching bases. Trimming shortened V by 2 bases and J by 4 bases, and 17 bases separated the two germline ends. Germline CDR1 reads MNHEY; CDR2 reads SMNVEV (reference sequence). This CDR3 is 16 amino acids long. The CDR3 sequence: CASSLNRPDSRETQYF. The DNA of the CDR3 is TGTGCCAGCAGTTTAAATAGACCGGACAGTCGAGAGACCCAGTACTTC.

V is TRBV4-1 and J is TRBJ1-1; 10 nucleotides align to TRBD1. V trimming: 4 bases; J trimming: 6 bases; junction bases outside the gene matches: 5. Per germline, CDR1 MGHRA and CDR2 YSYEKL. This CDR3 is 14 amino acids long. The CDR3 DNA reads TGCGCCAGCAGCCGACGGACAGGGGGGTCTGAAGCTTTCTTT. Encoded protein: CASSRRTGGSEAFF.

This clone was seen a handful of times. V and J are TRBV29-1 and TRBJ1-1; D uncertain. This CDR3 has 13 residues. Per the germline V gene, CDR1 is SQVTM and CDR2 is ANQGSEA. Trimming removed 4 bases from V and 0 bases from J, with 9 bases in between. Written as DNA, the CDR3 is TGCAGCGTTGGGAGGGCTCTGAACACTGAAGCTTTCTTT. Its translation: CSVGRALNTEAFF.

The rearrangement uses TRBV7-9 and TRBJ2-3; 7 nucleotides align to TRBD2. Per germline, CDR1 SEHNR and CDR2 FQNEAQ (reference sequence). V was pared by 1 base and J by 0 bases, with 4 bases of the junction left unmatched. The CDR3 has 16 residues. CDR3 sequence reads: CASSLVTSPSTDTQYF. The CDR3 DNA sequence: TGTGCCAGCAGCTTAGTGACTAGCCCCAGCACAGATACGCAGTATTTT.

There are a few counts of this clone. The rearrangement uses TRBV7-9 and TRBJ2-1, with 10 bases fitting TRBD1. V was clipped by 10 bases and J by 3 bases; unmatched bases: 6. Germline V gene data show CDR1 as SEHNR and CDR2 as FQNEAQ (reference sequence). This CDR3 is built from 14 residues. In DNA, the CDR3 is TGTGCCACCCCGGGACAGGGGCTCTACAATGAGCAGTTCTTC. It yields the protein CATPGQGLYNEQFF.

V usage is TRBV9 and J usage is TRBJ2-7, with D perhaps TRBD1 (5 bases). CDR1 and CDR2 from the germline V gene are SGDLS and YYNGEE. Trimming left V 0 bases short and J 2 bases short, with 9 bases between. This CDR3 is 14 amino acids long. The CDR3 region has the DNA TGTGCCAGCAGCGTAGTCAGGGCCCCCTACGAGCAGTACTTC. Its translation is CASSVVRAPYEQYF.

The CDR3 nucleotides read TGCAGCGTTCGAGCCCCACAGGGGGCGAAAGGCTACACCTTC. This codes for CSVRAPQGAKGYTF. This chain links TRBV29-1 with TRBJ1-2; 9 nucleotides match TRBD1. The CDR3 sequence is 14 residues long. The germline CDR1 and CDR2 sequences are SQVTM and ANQGSEA. The ends lost 5 bases at V and 8 bases at J; junction bases unmatched: 12.

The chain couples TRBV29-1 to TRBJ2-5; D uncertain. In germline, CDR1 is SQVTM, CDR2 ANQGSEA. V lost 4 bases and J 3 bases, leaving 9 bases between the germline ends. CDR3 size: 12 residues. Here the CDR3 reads CSVAPQEETQYF. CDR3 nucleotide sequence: TGCAGCGTTGCTCCCCAAGAAGAGACCCAGTACTTC. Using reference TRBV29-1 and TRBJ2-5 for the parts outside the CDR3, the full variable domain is SAVISQKPSRDICQRGTSLTIQCQVDSQVTMMFWYRQQPGQSLTLIATANQGSEATYESGFVIDKFPISRPNLTFSTLTVSNMSPEDSSIYLCSVAPQEETQYFGPGTRLLVL.

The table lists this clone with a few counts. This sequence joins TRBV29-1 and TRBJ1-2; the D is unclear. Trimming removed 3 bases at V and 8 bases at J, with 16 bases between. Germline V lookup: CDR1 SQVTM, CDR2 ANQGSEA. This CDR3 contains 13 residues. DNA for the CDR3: TGCAGCGTTGAGATGGGCCTGGGAGCGGGCTACACCTTC. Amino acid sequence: CSVEMGLGAGYTF.

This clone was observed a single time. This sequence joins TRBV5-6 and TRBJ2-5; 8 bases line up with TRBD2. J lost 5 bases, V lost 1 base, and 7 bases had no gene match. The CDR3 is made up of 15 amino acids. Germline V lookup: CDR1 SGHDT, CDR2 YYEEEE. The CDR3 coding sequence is TGTGCCAGCAGCTTGTCGGGAGGGAGTAGGGAGACCCAGTACTTC. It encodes CASSLSGGSRETQYF.

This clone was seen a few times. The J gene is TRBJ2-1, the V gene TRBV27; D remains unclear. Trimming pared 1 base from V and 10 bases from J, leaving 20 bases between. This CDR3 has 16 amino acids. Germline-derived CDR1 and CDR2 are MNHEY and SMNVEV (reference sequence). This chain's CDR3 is CASSLFSQRSNAEQFF. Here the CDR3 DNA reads TGTGCCAGCAGTTTATTCTCCCAGCGTTCCAACGCGGAGCAGTTCTTC.

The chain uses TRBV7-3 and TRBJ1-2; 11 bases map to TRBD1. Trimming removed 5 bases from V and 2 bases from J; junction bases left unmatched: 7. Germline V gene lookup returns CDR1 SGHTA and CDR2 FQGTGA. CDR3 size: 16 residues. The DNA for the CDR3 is TGTGCCAGCAGCCTCCGGACAGGGGGCTTCAACTATGGCTACACCTTC. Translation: CASSLRTGGFNYGYTF.